The next 26 T cell receptor beta chains were all read from a single sample in a study of Ad26.COV2.S vaccination and SARS-CoV-2 variants. Treatment denoted: 19 received Ad26.COV2.S at low or high dose, single or two shots; several received placebo; per-sample allocation not given. The samples date from day 63 after the first vaccine or placebo injection. Profiling relied on immunoSEQ multiplex PCR, and the TCRdb table lists in-frame clones only, not all of them. The sample has around 250,000 clones; 87% are singletons. The sample here was peripheral blood, taken in a trial of Ad26.COV2.S vaccine versus placebo. The receptors originated from a person aged 18-65 years who received the Ad26.COV2.S COVID-19 vaccine or a placebo.

V and J are TRBV5-1 and TRBJ1-5, with TRBD1 matching 11 bases. J gave up 7 bases and V 3 bases, and 6 bases lay outside the gene matches. Per germline, CDR1 SGHRS and CDR2 YFSETQ. The CDR3 is 15 residues long. CDR3 residues: CASSSGQGVGQPQHF. The CDR3 region has the DNA TGCGCCAGCAGCTCGGGACAGGGGGTAGGACAGCCCCAGCATTTT. The full variable domain, its missing parts supplied by reference TRBV5-1 and TRBJ1-5, is KAGVTQTPRYLIKTRGQQVTLSCSPISGHRSVSWYQQTPGQGLQFLFEYFSETQRNKGNFPGRFSGRQFSNSRSEMNVSTLELGDSALYLCASSSGQGVGQPQHFGDGTRLSIL.

This sequence joins TRBV2 and TRBJ2-7; D is uncertain. Looked up from germline, CDR1 is SNHLY and CDR2 is FYNNEI. This CDR3 contains 12 residues. CDR3 loop: CASREGMGEQYV. The CDR3 nucleotides are TGTGCCAGCAGGGAAGGAATGGGCGAGCAGTACGTC.

J is TRBJ1-6 and V is TRBV6-2 or TRBV6-3, with D hard to call. The CDR3 is made up of 14 amino acids. Germline loops: CDR1 MNHEY, CDR2 SVGEGT. The germline V and J ends were trimmed by 2 bases and 7 bases, with 9 bases remaining between them. The CDR3 loop is CASSYQTGNSPLHF. The CDR3 bases are TGTGCCAGCAGTTACCAGACCGGGAATTCACCCCTCCACTTT.

V usage is TRBV7-2 and J usage is TRBJ2-3; 7 bases line up with TRBD1. The CDR3 extends over 14 amino acids. The J segment lost 5 bases and the V segment lost 4 bases, leaving 6 bases of the junction unmatched. In germline, CDR1 is SGHTA, CDR2 FQGNSA. In nucleotides, the CDR3 is TGTGCCAGCAGCTCACAGGGGTTCAAAGATACGCAGTATTTT. Translated: CASSSQGFKDTQYF. Combining the CDR3 with reference TRBV7-2 and TRBJ2-3 gives the whole variable domain GAGVSQSPSNKVTEKGKDVELRCDPISGHTALYWYRQSLGQGLEFLIYFQGNSAPDKSGLPSDRFSAERTGGSVSTLTIQRTQQEDSAVYLCASSSQGFKDTQYFGPGTRLTVL.

V gene TRBV6-2 or TRBV6-3 combines with J gene TRBJ1-5; no firm D call. CDR3 size: 12 residues. Germline CDR1 MNHEY, CDR2 SVGEGT. V was pared by 0 bases and J by 6 bases, with 3 bases between. CDR3 region: CASSYSTQPQHF. Here the CDR3 DNA reads TGTGCCAGCAGTTACTCGACTCAGCCCCAGCATTTT.

This sequence joins TRBV7-2 and TRBJ2-7; TRBD1 might be the D (6 bases). Germline values: CDR1 SGHTA, CDR2 FQGNSA. The CDR3 is made up of 13 amino acids. Trimming left V 6 bases short and J 0 bases short, with 9 bases between. The CDR3 protein is CASRLGHSYEQYF. As DNA, the CDR3 is TGTGCCAGCAGGCTGGGACACTCCTACGAGCAGTACTTC. The whole variable domain, filled in from reference TRBV7-2 and TRBJ2-7, reads GAGVSQSPSNKVTEKGKDVELRCDPISGHTALYWYRQSLGQGLEFLIYFQGNSAPDKSGLPSDRFSAERTGGSVSTLTIQRTQQEDSAVYLCASRLGHSYEQYFGPGTRLTVT.

In this sample, this clone turned up many times. CDR3 DNA: TGTGCCAGTAGACCCGGGACAGGGGGCCATGGCTACACCTTC. Translated, it gives CASRPGTGGHGYTF. The chain has TRBV19 and TRBJ1-2; 12 bases line up with TRBD1. The V segment lost 6 bases and the J segment 6 bases; nucleotides outside the gene matches: 5. Germline loops: CDR1 LNHDA, CDR2 SQIVND (reference sequence). This CDR3 is 14 amino acids long.

There are a few counts of this clone. The chain uses TRBV7-6 and TRBJ2-2; D is ambiguous. Germline lookup yields CDR1 SGHVS and CDR2 FNYEAQ. V lost 5 bases, J lost 3 bases, and 7 bases lay in between. The CDR3 sequence is 13 residues long. CDR3 sequence (DNA): TGTGCCAGCAGCCCGCGGCACACCGGGGAGCTGTTTTTT. Its protein is CASSPRHTGELFF.

J is TRBJ2-3 and V is TRBV3-1 (or the pseudogene TRBV3-2); 7 nucleotides line up with TRBD2. CDR3 length equals 13 residues. The V and J ends lost 2 bases and 7 bases, in that order; junction bases with no gene match: 3. The germline V gene encodes CDR1 LGHDT and CDR2 YNNKEL (reference sequence). For the CDR3, the DNA is TGTGCCAGCAGCCAACAGCGGGGTTATACGCAGTATTTT. Its protein is CASSQQRGYTQYF.

The J gene is TRBJ2-7, the V gene TRBV11-3, with 10 positions matching TRBD1. The J segment lost 4 bases and the V segment lost 4 bases, leaving 1 base of the junction unmatched. The CDR3 has 13 residues. Per germline, CDR1 SGHNT and CDR2 YENEEA. The CDR3 DNA reads TGTGCCAGCAGCTGGGACAGGGGTTACGAGCAGTACTTC. Translating it yields CASSWDRGYEQYF.

The chain has TRBV7-2 and TRBJ2-1, with 7 bases aligning to TRBD1. This CDR3 spans 14 amino acids. V lost 5 bases to trimming and J lost 6 bases; unmatched junction nucleotides: 7. The germline V gene has CDR1 SGHTA and CDR2 FQGNSA. CDR3 residues: CASSQDRLGNEQFF. CDR3 DNA sequence: TGTGCCAGCAGCCAGGACAGGTTAGGCAATGAGCAGTTCTTC. The full variable domain, in which reference TRBV7-2 and TRBJ2-1 provide the parts outside the CDR3, is GAGVSQSPSNKVTEKGKDVELRCDPISGHTALYWYRQSLGQGLEFLIYFQGNSAPDKSGLPSDRFSAERTGGSVSTLTIQRTQQEDSAVYLCASSQDRLGNEQFFGPGTRLTVL.

The rearrangement links TRBV6-6 to TRBJ1-5, with D perhaps TRBD1 (6 bases). Germline values: CDR1 MNHNY, CDR2 SVGAGI (reference sequence). The CDR3 length is 13 residues. V gave up 5 bases and J gave up 7 bases, with 12 bases separating them. The CDR3 DNA sequence: TGTGCCAGCAGTAAACCAGGGGAGCAGCCCCAGCATTTT. It is translated as CASSKPGEQPQHF.

The V and J genes are TRBV5-4 and TRBJ2-3, with D unresolved. V was shortened by 0 bases and J by 6 bases, with 8 bases between the two germline ends. Germline loops: CDR1 SGHNT, CDR2 YYREEE (reference sequence). The CDR3 length is 13 residues. For the CDR3, the DNA is TGTGCCAGCAGCTTGGCGTCTCGGGATACGCAGTATTTT. Its protein product is CASSLASRDTQYF.

CDR3: CASSFTGADTQYF. The CDR3 DNA follows: TGTGCCAGCAGTTTTACAGGGGCAGATACGCAGTATTTT. This chain links TRBV7-2 with TRBJ2-3, with 7 bases matching TRBD1. The CDR3 loop spans 13 amino acids. Per the germline V gene, CDR1 is SGHTA and CDR2 is FQGNSA. J lost 4 bases, V lost 6 bases, and 4 bases had no gene match.

This clone has only a few counts. CDR3 loop: CASRGMGVGNQPQHF. The CDR3 region has the DNA TGTGCCAGCCGGGGTATGGGGGTCGGCAATCAGCCCCAGCATTTT. The rearrangement uses TRBV2 and TRBJ1-5; possibly TRBD1 for D (5 bases). Germline assignment: CDR1 SNHLY and CDR2 FYNNEI. CDR3 length: 15 residues. Deletions cut 8 bases from V and 2 bases from J, with 16 bases between.

CDR3 amino acids: CASSFLAGGYEQYV. CDR3 bases: TGTGCCAGCAGCTTTCTAGCGGGAGGGTACGAGCAGTACGTC. The chain recombines TRBV7-2 with TRBJ2-7; TRBD2 matches at 12 bases. The ends lost 3 bases at V and 4 bases at J; junction bases unmatched: 1. CDR1 and CDR2 (germline): SGHTA, FQGNSA. This CDR3 contains 14 residues.

The CDR3 coding sequence is TGTGCCAGTAGTATTTCGCGGGAGATGGATACGCAGTATTTT. Amino acid sequence: CASSISREMDTQYF. The chain recombines TRBV19 with TRBJ2-3; 7 nucleotides align to TRBD2. V lost 3 bases and J lost 6; bases outside the gene matches: 6. Per the germline V gene, CDR1 is LNHDA and CDR2 is SQIVND (reference sequence). The CDR3 extends over 14 amino acids.

The rearrangement joins TRBV6-5 to TRBJ2-1; 8 nucleotides match TRBD2. The ends lost 8 bases at V and 4 bases at J; junction bases unmatched: 7. CDR1 and CDR2 from the germline V gene are MNHEY and SVGAGI. The CDR3 is 14 amino acids. Here the CDR3 DNA reads TGTGCCAGCCGCGGGAGCGGGAGATACAATGAGCAGTTCTTC. Amino acids: CASRGSGRYNEQFF.

This chain uses TRBV5-4 with TRBJ2-7; 11 nucleotides align to TRBD2. The CDR3 extends over 16 amino acids. The J segment lost 2 bases and the V segment lost 4 bases, leaving 8 bases of the junction unmatched. Germline V gene data show CDR1 as SGHNT and CDR2 as YYREEE (reference sequence). CDR3 nucleotides: TGTGCCAGCAGCAAAGCGGGGACTAGCGGAACCTACGAGCAGTACGTC. It yields the protein CASSKAGTSGTYEQYV.

J is TRBJ2-1 and V is TRBV18; 12 nucleotides agree with TRBD2. V trimming: 0 bases; J trimming: 0 bases; junction bases outside the gene matches: 0. The CDR3 extends over 17 amino acids. Germline CDR1 reads KGHSH; CDR2 reads LQKENI. Here the CDR3 reads CASSPPGLAGSYNEQFF. The CDR3 DNA is TGTGCCAGCTCACCACCGGGACTAGCGGGCTCCTACAATGAGCAGTTCTTC.

This rearrangement joins TRBV4-3 to TRBJ2-7, with 7 bases lining up with TRBD2. Trimming removed 1 base from V and 3 bases from J; junction bases left unmatched: 24. The V gene's germline CDR1 is LGHNA and CDR2 YSLEER. The CDR3 totals 21 residues. CDR3 protein: CASSQVVGSGGTGGVGYEQYV. CDR3 DNA sequence: TGCGCCAGCAGCCAAGTGGTCGGTTCCGGGGGAACGGGAGGAGTCGGCTACGAGCAGTACGTC.

The chain links TRBV27 to TRBJ1-6; possibly TRBD1 for D (5 bases). CDR1 MNHEY and CDR2 SMNVEV come from the germline V gene (reference sequence). Trimming removed 4 bases at V and 1 base at J, with 8 bases between. The CDR3 covers 15 residues. CDR3 bases: TGTGCCAGCAGTTCGGCAGGGTCCTATAATTCACCCCTCCACTTT. This gives the protein CASSSAGSYNSPLHF.

The chain links TRBV3-1 (or the pseudogene TRBV3-2) to TRBJ2-7; weak D call: TRBD1 (8 bases). The CDR3 extends over 16 amino acids. The germline V gene has CDR1 LGHDT and CDR2 YNNKEL (reference sequence). V was pared by 1 base and J by 1 base, with 14 bases between. This chain's CDR3 is CASSQAGQGGSYEQYV. CDR3 coding DNA: TGTGCCAGCAGCCAAGCCGGACAGGGAGGGTCCTACGAGCAGTACGTC.

The chain recombines TRBV27 with TRBJ2-1; D remains ambiguous. V dropped 0 bases and J dropped 4 bases, with 4 bases sitting between them. The CDR3 covers 13 residues. Looked up from germline, CDR1 is MNHEY and CDR2 is SMNVEV (reference sequence). DNA for the CDR3: TGTGCCAGCAGTTTATCCAGGTACAATGAGCAGTTCTTC. Residues: CASSLSRYNEQFF.

V usage is TRBV20-1 and J usage is TRBJ2-5, with D unclear. The germline V and J ends were trimmed by 3 bases and 1 base, with 6 bases remaining between them. CDR3 length: 12 amino acids. Germline V gene lookup returns CDR1 DFQATT and CDR2 SNEGSKA (reference sequence). The CDR3 DNA reads TGCAGTGCTAGTGCAGCCCAAGAGACCCAGTACTTC. This gives the protein CSASAAQETQYF.

The chain uses TRBV3-1 (or the pseudogene TRBV3-2) and TRBJ1-1; D remains ambiguous. Trimming removed 3 bases from V and 2 bases from J, with 7 bases in between. The CDR3 extends over 13 amino acids. The V gene's germline CDR1 is LGHDT and CDR2 YNNKEL (reference sequence). CDR3 in DNA: TGTGCCAGCAGCCAGTTCAGCAACACTGAAGCTTTCTTT. This gives the protein CASSQFSNTEAFF.